The source of this TCR beta chain is a study of graft-versus-host responses after intestinal transplantation. Study-level information: All recipients got anti-thymocyte globulin induction, then tacrolimus and steroids for approximately 3 years. Whole-study findings and limits: After transplant, early declines in HvG clones were associated with peak levels of circulating GvH clones. GvH clones turned up in recipient marrow; some had shown up first in ileum or blood. High graft-versus-host to host-versus-graft clonal ratios were found in allografts of patients who had graft-donor T cell macrochimerism.

Generated by immunoSEQ multiplex PCR, the TCRdb table keeps only in-frame clones and is missing some. In the table there are 9,900 or so clones, 70% to 90% of which are singletons. Concerning this clone: Its antigen is currently unknown.

This CDR3 region has 14 residues. Germline-derived CDR1 and CDR2 are MNHEY and SVGAGI. Between the trimmed V and J ends, which lost 6 bases and 2 bases, there was a span of 14 bases. This receptor was taken from a human patient who received an intestinal transplant, so some T cells may come from the graft donor. Sequenced here: PBMCs, sampled 230 to 250 days after intestinal transplant. This chain joins TRBV6-5 and TRBJ2-7; weak D call: TRBD2 (6 bases). CDR3 DNA: TGTGCCAGCAGCTCCAGCGGGCTTACCTACGAGCAGTACTTC. This encodes CASSSSGLTYEQYF.